This T cell receptor beta chain was sequenced in a study of blood T cell repertoires in COVID-19. Study as a whole: Researchers got acute and convalescent COVID-19 samples from the United States, Italy and Spain.

Using immunoSEQ multiplex PCR, the repertoire was profiled, and TCRdb retains in-frame clones only, with some absent. The sample has about 90,000 clones, about 87% seen once; the top ten hold approximately 18%. Trimming stripped 7 bases from V and 3 bases from J, with 9 bases between. CDR3 size: 12 residues. CDR1 is LNHDA, CDR2 SQIVND, per germline (reference sequence). The clonotype comes from a human donor in a cohort sampled during active COVID-19. Sequenced sample: peripheral blood. The chain employs TRBV19 and TRBJ1-2; D remains ambiguous. In DNA form, the CDR3 reads TGTGCCAGTACCGGCCGGGACTATGGCTACACCTTC. Translation: CASTGRDYGYTF.